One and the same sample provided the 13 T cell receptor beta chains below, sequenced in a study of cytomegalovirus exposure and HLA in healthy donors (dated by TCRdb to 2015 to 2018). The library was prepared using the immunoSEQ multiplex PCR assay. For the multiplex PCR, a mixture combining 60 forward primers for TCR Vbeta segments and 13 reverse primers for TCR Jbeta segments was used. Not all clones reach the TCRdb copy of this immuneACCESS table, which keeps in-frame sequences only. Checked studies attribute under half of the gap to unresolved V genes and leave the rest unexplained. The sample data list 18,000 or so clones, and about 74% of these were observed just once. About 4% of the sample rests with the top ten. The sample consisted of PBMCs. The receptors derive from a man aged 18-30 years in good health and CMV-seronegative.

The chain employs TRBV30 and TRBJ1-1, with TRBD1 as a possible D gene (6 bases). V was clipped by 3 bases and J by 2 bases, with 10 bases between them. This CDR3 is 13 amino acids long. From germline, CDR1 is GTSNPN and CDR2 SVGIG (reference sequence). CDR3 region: CAWRKQGNTEAFF. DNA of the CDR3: TGTGCCTGGAGAAAACAGGGAAACACTGAAGCTTTCTTT. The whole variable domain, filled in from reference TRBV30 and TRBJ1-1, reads SQTIHQWPATLVQPVGSPLSLECTVEGTSNPNLYWYRQAAGRGLQLLFYSVGIGQISSEVPQNLSASRPQDRQFILSSKKLLLSDSGFYLCAWRKQGNTEAFFGQGTRLTVV.

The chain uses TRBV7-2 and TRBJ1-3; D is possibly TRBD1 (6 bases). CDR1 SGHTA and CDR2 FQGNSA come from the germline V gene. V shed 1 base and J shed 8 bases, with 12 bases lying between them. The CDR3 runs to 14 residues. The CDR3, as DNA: TGTGCCAGCAGCTTAGGACTGGGGGCCTACACCATATATTTT. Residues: CASSLGLGAYTIYF.

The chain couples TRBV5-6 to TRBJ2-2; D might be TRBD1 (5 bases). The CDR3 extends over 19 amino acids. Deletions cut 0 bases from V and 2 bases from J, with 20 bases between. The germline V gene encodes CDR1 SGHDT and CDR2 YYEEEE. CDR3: CASSLGPASSWGNTGELFF. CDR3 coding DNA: TGTGCCAGCAGCTTGGGCCCCGCGTCCTCCTGGGGCAACACCGGGGAGCTGTTTTTT.

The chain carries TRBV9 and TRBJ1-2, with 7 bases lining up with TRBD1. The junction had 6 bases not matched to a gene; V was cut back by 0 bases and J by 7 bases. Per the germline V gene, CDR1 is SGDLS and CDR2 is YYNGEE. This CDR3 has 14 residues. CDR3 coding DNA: TGTGCCAGCAGCGTAGGAAGGGGGCGGGTTGGCTACACCTTC. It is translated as CASSVGRGRVGYTF.

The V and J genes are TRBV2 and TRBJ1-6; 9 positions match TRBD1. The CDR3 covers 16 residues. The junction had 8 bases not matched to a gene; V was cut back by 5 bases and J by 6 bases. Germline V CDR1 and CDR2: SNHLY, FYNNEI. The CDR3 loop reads CASSPQGASSNSPLHF. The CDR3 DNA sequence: TGTGCCAGCAGTCCACAGGGGGCGTCTTCTAATTCACCCCTCCACTTT.

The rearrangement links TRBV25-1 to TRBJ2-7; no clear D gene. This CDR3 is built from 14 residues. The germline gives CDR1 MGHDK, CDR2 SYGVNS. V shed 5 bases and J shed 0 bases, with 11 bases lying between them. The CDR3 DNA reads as TGTGCCAGCAGTTGGCTAAACAGCTCCTACGAGCAGTACTTC. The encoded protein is CASSWLNSSYEQYF.

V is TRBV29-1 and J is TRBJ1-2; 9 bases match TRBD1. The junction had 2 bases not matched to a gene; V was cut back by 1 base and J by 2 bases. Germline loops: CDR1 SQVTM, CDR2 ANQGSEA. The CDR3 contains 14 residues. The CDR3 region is CSVEGGTGNYGYTF. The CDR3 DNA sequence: TGCAGCGTTGAAGGCGGGACAGGGAACTATGGCTACACCTTC.

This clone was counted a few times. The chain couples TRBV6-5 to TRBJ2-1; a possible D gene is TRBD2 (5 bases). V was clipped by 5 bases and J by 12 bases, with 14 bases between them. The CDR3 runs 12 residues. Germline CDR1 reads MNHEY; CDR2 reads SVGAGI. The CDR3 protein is CASSPRGHGQFF. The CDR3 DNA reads TGTGCCAGCAGTCCCAGAGGGCATGGGCAGTTCTTC.

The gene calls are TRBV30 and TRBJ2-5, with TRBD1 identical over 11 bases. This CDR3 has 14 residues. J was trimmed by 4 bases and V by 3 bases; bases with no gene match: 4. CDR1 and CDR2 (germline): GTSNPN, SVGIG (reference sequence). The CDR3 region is CAWSVGQGAETQYF. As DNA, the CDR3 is TGTGCCTGGAGCGTAGGACAGGGGGCAGAGACCCAGTACTTC.

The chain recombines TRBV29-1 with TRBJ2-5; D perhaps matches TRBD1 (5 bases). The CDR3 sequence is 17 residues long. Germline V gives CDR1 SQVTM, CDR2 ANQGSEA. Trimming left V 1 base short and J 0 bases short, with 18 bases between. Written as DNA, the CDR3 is TGCAGCGTTGAAGGAACTGGGGCAGGCCGGTACCAAGAGACCCAGTACTTC. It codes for CSVEGTGAGRYQETQYF.

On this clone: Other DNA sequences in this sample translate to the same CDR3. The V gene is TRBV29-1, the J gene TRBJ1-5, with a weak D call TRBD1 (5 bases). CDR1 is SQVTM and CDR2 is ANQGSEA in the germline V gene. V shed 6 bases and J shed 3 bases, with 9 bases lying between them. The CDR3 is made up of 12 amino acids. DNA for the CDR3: TGCAGCGTGGGGGGAGTCAATCAGCCCCAGCATTTT. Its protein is CSVGGVNQPQHF.

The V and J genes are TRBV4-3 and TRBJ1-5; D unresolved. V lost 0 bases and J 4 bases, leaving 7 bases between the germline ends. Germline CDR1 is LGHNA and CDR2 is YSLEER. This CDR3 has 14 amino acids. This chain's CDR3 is CASSQEAGNQPQHF. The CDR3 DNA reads TGCGCCAGCAGCCAAGAGGCAGGAAATCAGCCCCAGCATTTT.

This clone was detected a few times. The CDR3 sequence is CASSSNPGQFNEKLFF. CDR3 sequence (DNA): TGTGCCAGCAGCTCTAACCCGGGACAGTTTAATGAAAAACTGTTTTTT. The chain is built from TRBV5-4 and TRBJ1-4; 7 bases line up with TRBD1. With 3 bases clipped from V and 4 bases from J, the junction kept 9 bases outside the gene matches. The CDR3 is 16 amino acids. Germline V gene lookup returns CDR1 SGHNT and CDR2 YYREEE (reference sequence).